Detailed here is one T cell receptor (beta chain). What antigen it recognizes has not been identified. The sample holds no much larger clone one base away, and base qualities are not on file. This entry is derived from a study of blood T cell repertoires in COVID-19 (dated by TCRdb to about 2020). For the wider study: The collaborator samples originated in the United States, Italy and Spain and spanned the acute and convalescent phases of COVID-19. Samples were obtained from the ongoing ImmuneRACE study (first 160 participants) and from over a thousand subjects provided by 6 global collaborators. HLA class I and class II types, where available, came from metadata supplied by the sample provider rather than from assay-based typing. The dataset comprised deeply sampled blood TCRbeta repertoires from subjects exposed to, actively infected with, or recovered from COVID-19. Nearly every sample came with metadata listing a de-identified subject ID, COVID-19 status, age in years and sex. The repertoires were released in a freely available public database intended as a resource for research on the immune response to SARS-CoV-2. The material from the prospective study consisted of cDNA or gDNA derived from T cells, B-cell-depleted T cells, or PBMCs. Here is what the overall study found, with its caveats: How much clinical and demographic metadata was included differed by source and by participant, and the metadata was provided uncurated.

Each collaborating institution followed its own protocols to collect whole blood in K2EDTA tubes. Collaborator samples were shipped for TCRbeta analysis as frozen whole blood, isolated PBMCs, or DNA extracted from either sample type. TCRbeta CDR3 regions were amplified from genomic DNA by means of the immunoSEQ Assay, a bias-controlled multiplex PCR. From the authors' description of their analysis: The number of nucleated cells in each sample was estimated from the amplification of reference gene primers within the assay. To quantify the absolute abundance of each unique TCRbeta CDR3 rearrangement, sequence reads were collapsed and filtered. For each sample, productive Simpson clonality was calculated as the square root of Simpson's diversity index across productive rearrangements. Held by TCRdb, this immuneACCESS table contains in-frame sequences only and omits some clones. Under half of the omission traces to an unresolved V gene where checked; the cause of the rest is unknown. Clone size and V and J calls were adopted from that table, with D and trimming inferred from the DNA. Here the sample has some 96,000 clones; 90% occur a single time. The top ten constitute less than 2% of the sample.

The CDR3, cysteine through phenylalanine, is 15 amino acids long. The DNA shown is the 45-base CDR3, in frame from base 1. CDR1 and CDR2, looked up from the germline V gene, are SGDLS and YYNGEE. The V and J ends are trimmed by 4 bases and 10 bases, leaving 20 bases between them. The chain was built from TRBV9 and TRBJ1-4, with TRBD1 as a weak D call on 5 bases. The sample was peripheral blood. The sequence derives from a man aged 55-75 years with acute or convalescent COVID-19. The nucleotides read TGTGCCAGCAGCCCCGGGGAGGGGCTCCTAGGAAAACTGTTTTTT. Translated, this is CASSPGEGLLGKLFF.